This paragraph reports one T cell receptor (beta chain). Its antigen is not identified. The sample originates from a study of cytomegalovirus exposure and HLA in healthy donors. The study's findings and limits: Among TCR beta chains, those listed as cytomegalovirus-associated numbered 164. Rarity characterized most TCR sequences, yet some public TCRs appeared in many donors. Reports state that TCR beta sequences accurately predicted most subjects' HLA-A and HLA-B alleles.

PCR involved 60 Vbeta and 13 Jbeta primers. The assay was immunoSEQ multiplex PCR, and TCRdb's table has in-frame clones only and misses some. The sample contains 150,000 to 200,000 clones, about four fifths of which appear only once. V was cut by 0 bases and J by 2 bases, with 14 bases left in between. The CDR3 runs 16 residues. Germline-derived CDR1 and CDR2 are SGDLS and YYNGEE. The chain couples TRBV9 to TRBJ1-1, with D perhaps TRBD1 (5 bases). The sequenced sample was PBMCs. This clonotype was obtained from a woman in her thirties or forties in good health and CMV-seronegative. The CDR3 protein is CASSVGLGGDNTEAFF. CDR3 in DNA: TGTGCCAGCAGCGTAGGGTTAGGAGGGGACAACACTGAAGCTTTCTTT. The full variable domain, its missing parts supplied by reference TRBV9 and TRBJ1-1, is DSGVTQTPKHLITATGQRVTLRCSPRSGDLSVYWYQQSLDQGLQFLIQYYNGEERAKGNILERFSAQQFPDLHSELNLSSLELGDSALYFCASSVGLGGDNTEAFFGQGTRLTVV.